This TCR beta chain was observed in a study of CD8 T cells in ankylosing spondylitis. TCRdb used MiXCR to reprocess the 5' RACE reads, holding one entry per CDR3 protein. The data contain 400,000 or so distinct CDR3 sequences, 25% to 30% of them singletons. General study findings and limits: According to the report, clones linked to the disease were significantly enriched in matched synovial fluid samples taken from ankylosing spondylitis patients. What appeared characteristic of ankylosing spondylitis blood was a TCR beta motif of eight highly homologous variants.

Ten or more counts support this clonotype. Its specificity is not known. The CDR3 contains 15 residues. CDR1 is SGHAT and CDR2 is FQNNGV in the germline V gene. Trimming left V 5 bases short and J 0 bases short, with 11 bases between. What was sequenced was blood, either unsorted or a sorted T cell fraction (not recorded which). The chain recombines TRBV11-2 with TRBJ2-1; weak D call: TRBD2 (5 bases). The sequence came from a male donor with ankylosing spondylitis. The CDR3 nucleotides are TGTGCCAGCAGCGCCGGGGTAAGCTCCTACAATGAGCAGTTCTTC. Protein sequence: CASSAGVSSYNEQFF.